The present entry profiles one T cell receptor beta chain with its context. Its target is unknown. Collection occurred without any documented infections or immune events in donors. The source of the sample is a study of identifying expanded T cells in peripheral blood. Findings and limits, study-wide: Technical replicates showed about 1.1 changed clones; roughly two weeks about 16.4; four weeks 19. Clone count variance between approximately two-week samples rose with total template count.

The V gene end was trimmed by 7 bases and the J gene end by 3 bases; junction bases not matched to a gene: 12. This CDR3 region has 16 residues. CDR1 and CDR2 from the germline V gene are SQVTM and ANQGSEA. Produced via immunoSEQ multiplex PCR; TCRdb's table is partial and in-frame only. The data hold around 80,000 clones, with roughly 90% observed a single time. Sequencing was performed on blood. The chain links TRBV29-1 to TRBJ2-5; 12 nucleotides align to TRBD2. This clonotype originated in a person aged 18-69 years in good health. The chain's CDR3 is CSAPKGLAGDKETQYF. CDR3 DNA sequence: TGCAGCGCTCCAAAGGGACTAGCGGGCGACAAAGAGACCCAGTACTTC.